This T cell receptor beta chain appears in the sequencing data of a study of T cell responses to AZD1222 COVID-19 vaccine. Broader study findings: In a largely white British group with more females than males, clonal diversity was possibly underestimated. Two doses of AZD1222 preceded a rise in Spike-specific TCR breadth and depth.

As regards this clone: Its target is not known.

Second doses were pooled across both intervals (about 4 or about 12 weeks). Generated by immunoSEQ multiplex PCR, the TCRdb table keeps only in-frame clones and is missing some. The repertoire includes tens of thousands of clones, around 85% of them detected once, and 26% sits in the top ten. The V gene lost 3 bases and the J gene lost 3 bases, with 5 bases spanning the gap. Germline-derived CDR1 and CDR2 are SGHAT and FQNNGV. The CDR3 runs 12 residues. This TCR derives from an adult who received the AZD1222 COVID-19 vaccine. The J gene is TRBJ2-5, the V gene TRBV11-2; unclear D gene. The source material was peripheral blood, sampled 28 days after the second AZD1222 dose. The CDR3 DNA sequence: TGTGCCAGCAGCTTCCTCAAAGAGACCCAGTACTTC. Its protein product is CASSFLKETQYF.